This T cell receptor (beta chain) was identified during a study of T cell responses to AZD1222 COVID-19 vaccine. Only one count was recorded for this clone. Produced via immunoSEQ multiplex PCR; TCRdb's table is partial and in-frame only. The sample carries more than 150,000 clones, more than 70% recorded once. This CDR3 is built from 14 residues. Germline V gene sequence: CDR1 MNHEY, CDR2 SVGEGT. The V and J ends lost 5 bases and 7 bases respectively, with 17 bases between them. The chain has TRBV6-2 or TRBV6-3 and TRBJ2-5; no firm D call. The receptor's source is an adult who received the AZD1222 COVID-19 vaccine. Here the sequenced sample was peripheral blood, taken 28 days after the second AZD1222 dose. CDR3 loop: CASSPSVISVTQYF. The CDR3 DNA sequence: TGTGCCAGCAGTCCCTCGGTCATATCGGTGACCCAGTACTTC.